The clone carrying this T cell receptor (beta chain) was detected only a few times. The data originate from a study of T-cell memory formation after mild COVID-19. TCRdb reprocessed the 5' RACE reads with MiXCR, giving one entry per CDR3 protein. The profile shows 250,000 to 300,000 distinct CDR3 sequences, roughly 15% of them singletons. The CDR3 extends over 12 amino acids. The V gene's germline CDR1 is LGHNT and CDR2 FRNRAP. V was cut by 6 bases and J by 6 bases, with 8 bases left in between. The genes are TRBV12-5 and TRBJ2-2, with a tentative D call TRBD1 (6 bases). The receptor comes from a man aged 18-30 years who had mild COVID-19 (a few samples of this study predate the infection). Cell type and time point are not known. What was sequenced was PBMCs or a T cell subset sorted from them (not recorded which). The chain's CDR3 is CASGYRAGELFF. CDR3 nucleotide sequence: TGTGCTAGTGGATACAGGGCCGGGGAGCTGTTTTTT.